The sequence of this TCR beta chain was determined in a study of technical replicates of blood from a handful of donors. The method was immunoSEQ multiplex PCR; TCRdb's version includes in-frame clones alone and lacks a portion of them. The sample has tens of thousands of clones, more than 85% seen once. V lost 6 bases, J lost 5 bases, and 10 bases lay in between. This CDR3 region has 12 residues. Germline values: CDR1 LNHDA, CDR2 SQIVND (reference sequence). The chain employs TRBV19 and TRBJ1-2, with D possibly TRBD1 on 5 matching bases. Sequencing input: T cells isolated from PBMCs. The sequence was obtained from a human donor in good health. Some clones in this sample may be carry-over from other donors' samples. CDR3 sequence (DNA): TGTGCCAGTAGATCGTCAGGGTATGGCTACACCTTC. This gives the protein CASRSSGYGYTF.